One sample yielded the 9 T cell receptor beta chains listed below, sequenced in a study of blood T cell repertoires in COVID-19. Here immunoSEQ multiplex PCR was the method, and the copy in TCRdb shows in-frame clones only, minus some. The sample holds about 240,000 clones, around four fifths seen once. The source material was peripheral blood. The receptors shown here come from a woman aged 60-75 years with active or convalescent COVID-19.

The table lists this clone with a few counts. The V gene is TRBV18, the J gene TRBJ2-1; TRBD1 matches at 7 bases. Germline CDR1 is KGHSH and CDR2 is LQKENI. The CDR3 consists of 14 residues. V shed 2 bases, J shed 7 bases, and the junction held 5 bases outside the gene matches. CDR3 nucleotides: TGTGCCAGCTCACCAGGGACAGTTGGTAATGAGCAGTTCTTC. Its translation: CASSPGTVGNEQFF.

This clone has just a few counts. Other DNA variants within this sample encode the same CDR3. The chain uses TRBV30 and TRBJ1-1, with D perhaps TRBD1 (5 bases). Germline V gene sequence: CDR1 GTSNPN, CDR2 SVGIG (reference sequence). V lost 3 bases, J lost 6 bases, and 11 bases lay in between. This CDR3 is 12 amino acids long. CDR3 nucleotide sequence: TGTGCCTGGAGCCGGGGGGGTCCTGAAGCTTTCTTT. It is translated as CAWSRGGPEAFF.

This clone was seen many times. CDR3: CASSQAPSGAAYEQYF. The CDR3 DNA sequence: TGCGCCAGCAGCCAAGCCCCTAGCGGGGCCGCCTACGAGCAGTACTTC. The chain employs TRBV4-3 and TRBJ2-7, with 9 bases aligning to TRBD2. Germline-derived CDR1 and CDR2 are LGHNA and YSLEER. Germline trimming cut 1 base from V and 2 bases from J; bases unmatched to any gene: 6. The CDR3 loop spans 16 amino acids.

The chain is built from TRBV4-3 and TRBJ2-7; 7 bases align to TRBD1. This CDR3 is built from 18 residues. Germline V CDR1 and CDR2: LGHNA, YSLEER. After removal of 1 base from V and 5 bases from J, the junction contained 17 bases not matched to a gene. This CDR3 is CASSQGGTARNRPDEQYF. In DNA form, the CDR3 reads TGCGCCAGCAGCCAAGGGGGGACAGCGAGAAACCGGCCCGACGAGCAGTACTTC.

The V gene is TRBV12-3 or TRBV12-4, the J gene TRBJ1-2, with unresolved D. V was clipped by 3 bases and J by 8 bases, with 13 bases between them. The CDR3 runs to 13 residues. The chain's CDR3 is CASSFEASGGYTF. CDR3 coding DNA: TGTGCCAGCAGTTTTGAGGCGTCGGGGGGCTACACCTTC.

The chain carries TRBV3-1 (or the pseudogene TRBV3-2) and TRBJ2-7; D not certain. Trimming cost V 4 bases and J 6 bases, with 28 bases left between them. CDR1 is LGHDT and CDR2 is YNNKEL in the germline V gene (reference sequence). There are 18 residues in the CDR3. The CDR3 loop reads CASSPRKKPPPTSGEQYF. The CDR3 coding sequence is TGTGCCAGCAGCCCCCGCAAGAAACCCCCCCCAACTTCCGGCGAGCAGTACTTC.

The CDR3 loop is CASSRQGANEKLFF. The CDR3 nucleotides are TGTGCCAGTAGCCGACAGGGCGCAAATGAAAAACTGTTTTTT. The chain is built from TRBV19 and TRBJ1-4; the match to TRBD1 covers 7 bases. With V trimmed by 6 bases and J by 5 bases, 6 bases remained unmatched. In germline, CDR1 is LNHDA, CDR2 SQIVND (reference sequence). There are 14 residues in the CDR3.

This CDR3 reads CASSWGTGNQPQHF. The CDR3 DNA sequence: TGTGCCAGCAGCTGGGGGACAGGTAATCAGCCCCAGCATTTT. The chain has TRBV7-9 and TRBJ1-5, with TRBD1 matching 8 bases. CDR3 size: 14 residues. The germline V gene encodes CDR1 SEHNR and CDR2 FQNEAQ (reference sequence). Trimming cost V 4 bases and J 4 bases; bases outside gene matches: 3.

The chain uses TRBV15 and TRBJ2-6, with 7 positions matching TRBD1. V gave up 0 bases and J gave up 2 bases; unmatched junction bases: 4. This CDR3 is 17 amino acids long. The germline V gene has CDR1 LNHNV and CDR2 YYDKDF (reference sequence). CDR3 residues: CATSRDPGGAGANVLTF. The CDR3 DNA reads TGTGCCACCAGCAGAGATCCAGGGGGAGCTGGGGCCAACGTCCTGACTTTC.